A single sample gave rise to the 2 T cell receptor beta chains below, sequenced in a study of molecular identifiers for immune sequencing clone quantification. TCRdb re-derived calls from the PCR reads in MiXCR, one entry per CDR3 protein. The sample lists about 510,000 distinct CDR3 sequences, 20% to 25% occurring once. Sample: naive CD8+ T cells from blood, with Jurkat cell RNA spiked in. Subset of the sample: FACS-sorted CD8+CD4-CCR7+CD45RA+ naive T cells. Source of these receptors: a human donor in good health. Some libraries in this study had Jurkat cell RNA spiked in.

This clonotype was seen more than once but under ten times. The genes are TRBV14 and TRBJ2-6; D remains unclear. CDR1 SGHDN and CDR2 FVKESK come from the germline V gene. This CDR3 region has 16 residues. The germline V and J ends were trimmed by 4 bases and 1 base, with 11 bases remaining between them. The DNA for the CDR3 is TGTGCCAGCAGCCCTCATGTGGTGTCTGGGGCCAACGTCCTGACTTTC. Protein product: CASSPHVVSGANVLTF.

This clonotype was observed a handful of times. CDR3 in DNA: TGCGCCAGCAGCCAAGATCCGGGACAAACAGATACGCAGTATTTT. Translation: CASSQDPGQTDTQYF. This sequence joins TRBV4-3 and TRBJ2-3; TRBD1 might be the D (6 bases). The CDR3 consists of 15 residues. Trimming stripped 0 bases from V and 3 bases from J, with 10 bases between. Germline-derived CDR1 and CDR2 are LGHNA and YSLEER.